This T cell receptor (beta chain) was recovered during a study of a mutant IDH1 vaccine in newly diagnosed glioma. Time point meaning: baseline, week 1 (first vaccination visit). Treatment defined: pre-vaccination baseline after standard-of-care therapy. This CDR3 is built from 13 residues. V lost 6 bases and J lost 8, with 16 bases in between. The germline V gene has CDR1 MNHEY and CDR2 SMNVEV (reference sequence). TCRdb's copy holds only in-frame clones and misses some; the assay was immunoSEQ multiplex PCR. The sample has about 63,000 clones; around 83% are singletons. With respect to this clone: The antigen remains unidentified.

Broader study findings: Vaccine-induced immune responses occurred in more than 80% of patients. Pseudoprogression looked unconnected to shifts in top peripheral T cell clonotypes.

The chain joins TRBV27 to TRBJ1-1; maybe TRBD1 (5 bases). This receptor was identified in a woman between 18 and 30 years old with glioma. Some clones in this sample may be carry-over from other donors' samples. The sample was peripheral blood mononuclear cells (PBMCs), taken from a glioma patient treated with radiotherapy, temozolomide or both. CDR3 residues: CASSWGSAGEAFF. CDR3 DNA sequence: TGTGCCAGCAGCTGGGGGTCAGCGGGGGAAGCTTTCTTT.